One and the same sample provided the 20 T cell receptor beta chains below, sequenced in a study of Graves' ophthalmopathy and Graves' hyperthyroidism. Amplifying from RNA transcripts, the study obtained TCR beta CDR3 regions. First-round RT-PCR used HTBI primers; second-round multiplex PCR followed. TCRdb recomputed calls from the multiplex PCR reads with MiXCR, one row per CDR3 protein. Counted here are almost 750,000 distinct CDR3 sequences, 40% occurring once; the ten biggest clones make up about 40%. The sample taken for sequencing was peripheral blood. The receptors originated from an adult man with Graves' ophthalmopathy.

This clonotype was detected ten times or more. The chain carries TRBV15 and TRBJ1-4; D is uncertain. The CDR3 has 16 amino acids. Looked up from germline, CDR1 is LNHNV and CDR2 is YYDKDF (reference sequence). Trimming cost V 0 bases and J 5 bases, with 13 bases left between them. The CDR3 region has the DNA TGTGCCACCAGCAGAGATATGGGGTCGATCAATGAAAAACTGTTTTTT. This gives the protein CATSRDMGSINEKLFF.

This clonotype was seen at least ten times. This sequence joins TRBV29-1 and TRBJ1-1; D is possibly TRBD1 (6 bases). The CDR3 spans 12 residues. The germline V gene encodes CDR1 SQVTM and CDR2 ANQGSEA. CDR3 loop: CGLEGRGDEAFF. CDR3 in DNA: TGCGGCCTTGAGGGCAGGGGTGATGAAGCTTTCTTT. Complete variable domain (other parts from reference TRBV29-1 and TRBJ1-1): SAVISQKPSRDICQRGTSLTIQCQVDSQVTMMFWYRQQPGQSLTLIATANQGSEATYESGFVIDKFPISRPNLTFSTLTVSNMSPEDSSIYLCGLEGRGDEAFFGQGTRLTVV.

The V call is TRBV14, the J call TRBJ1-2; 8 positions match TRBD1. Germline V gene data show CDR1 as SGHDN and CDR2 as FVKESK. The CDR3 totals 16 residues. The ends lost 1 base at V and 8 bases at J; junction bases unmatched: 12. Written as DNA, the CDR3 is TGTGCCAGCAGCCAAGCCTGGACAGGGTTGGTTTTCGGCTACACCTTC. This sequence encodes CASSQAWTGLVFGYTF. The complete variable domain, with remaining parts taken from reference TRBV14 and TRBJ1-2, reads EAGVTQFPSHSVIEKGQTVTLRCDPISGHDNLYWYRRVMGKEIKFLLHFVKESKQDESGMPNNRFLAERTGGTYSTLKVQPAELEDSGVYFCASSQAWTGLVFGYTFGSGTRLTVV.

A note on this clonotype: One base away lies a much larger clone, so this may be a sequencing read error. This CDR3 is CASSLDSSKGKLFF. The CDR3 region has the DNA TGTGCCAGCAGCCTGGACAGCTCTAAAGGAAAACTGTTTTTT. The chain recombines TRBV2 with TRBJ1-4; possibly TRBD1 for D (6 bases). The CDR3 is 14 amino acids. From germline, CDR1 is SNHLY and CDR2 FYNNEI. Trimming removed 6 bases from V and 10 bases from J, with 18 bases in between.

The sample holds a few counts of this clonotype. This sequence joins TRBV7-9 and TRBJ1-1; weak D call: TRBD1 (5 bases). The CDR3 has 16 residues. The V gene lost 5 bases and the J gene lost 4 bases, with 20 bases spanning the gap. Per the germline V gene, CDR1 is SEHNR and CDR2 is FQNEAQ (reference sequence). In nucleotides, the CDR3 is TGTGCCAGCAGCCCAAGTGGGGCAGACTTCGGCACTGAAGCTTTCTTT. Amino acid sequence: CASSPSGADFGTEAFF.

This clonotype came up many times. The V gene is TRBV11-1, the J gene TRBJ1-1; 8 bases match TRBD1. The CDR3 covers 14 residues. Germline V gene data show CDR1 as SGHAT and CDR2 as FQDESV (reference sequence). Unmatched junction bases numbered 7, after V lost 5 bases and J lost 5 bases. The CDR3 DNA follows: TGTGCCAGCAGCGAGACAGGGGTAACGACTGAAGCTTTCTTT. It codes for CASSETGVTTEAFF.

This clonotype was detected many times. The chain links TRBV29-1 to TRBJ2-7, with D perhaps assigned TRBD1 or TRBD2 (6 bases each). The CDR3 covers 14 residues. Per germline, CDR1 SQVTM and CDR2 ANQGSEA. Trimming pared 4 bases from V and 6 bases from J, leaving 19 bases between. In DNA, the CDR3 is TGCAGCGTTGCGGGTGGGGGGCGTGGGGCCGAGCAGTACTTC. Its protein is CSVAGGGRGAEQYF.

This clonotype has just a few counts. The chain uses TRBV5-1 and TRBJ2-5; tentative D call: TRBD1 (6 bases). Trimming removed 4 bases at V and 2 bases at J, with 18 bases between. The CDR3 runs to 16 residues. Germline CDR1 and CDR2: SGHRS and YFSETQ. The CDR3 loop is CASSQETGMGQETQYF. Here the CDR3 DNA reads TGCGCCAGCAGCCAAGAAACAGGGATGGGGCAAGAGACCCAGTACTTC.

This clonotype has only a few counts. The V call is TRBV5-1, the J call TRBJ2-5; 8 positions match TRBD1. The germline gives CDR1 SGHRS, CDR2 YFSETQ. The CDR3 is 15 residues long. With V trimmed by 4 bases and J by 3 bases, 8 bases remained unmatched. The CDR3 sequence is CASSPEWTGKETQYF. The CDR3 DNA reads as TGCGCCAGCAGCCCCGAATGGACAGGGAAAGAGACCCAGTACTTC.

The V call is TRBV30, the J call TRBJ2-7, with 8 bases lining up with TRBD2. V was pared by 3 bases and J by 4 bases, with 5 bases of the junction left unmatched. CDR1 is GTSNPN, CDR2 SVGIG, per germline (reference sequence). The CDR3 has 13 residues. CDR3: CAWSLLAEYEQYF. The CDR3 bases are TGTGCCTGGAGCTTACTAGCGGAGTACGAGCAGTACTTC.

The rearrangement links TRBV5-1 to TRBJ2-3; D is possibly TRBD1 (6 bases). Germline V gene lookup returns CDR1 SGHRS and CDR2 YFSETQ. V lost 0 bases to trimming and J lost 5 bases, with 10 bases between them. The CDR3 is made up of 14 amino acids. The CDR3 DNA is TGCGCCAGCAGCTTGGTGACAGGTGGAGATACGCAGTATTTT. This translates into CASSLVTGGDTQYF.

The chain employs TRBV19 and TRBJ2-5; D ambiguous. V lost 4 bases and J lost 9, with 12 bases in between. Germline lookup yields CDR1 LNHDA and CDR2 SQIVND (reference sequence). The CDR3 is made up of 12 amino acids. The CDR3 DNA sequence: TGTGCCAGTAGTACCCAGGAAGGGTCCCAGTACTTC. Protein sequence: CASSTQEGSQYF.

This chain connects TRBV12-3 or TRBV12-4 to TRBJ2-2; D is perhaps TRBD1 (6 bases). The CDR3 contains 13 residues. Trimming cost V 5 bases and J 7 bases, with 11 bases left between them. The CDR3 is CASSTGSVGELFF. CDR3 nucleotides: TGTGCCAGCAGTACAGGGTCGGTCGGGGAGCTGTTTTTT.

Regarding this clonotype: Possible read error: a much larger clone is one base away. The rearrangement links TRBV7-8 to TRBJ1-1; D is uncertain. Trimming removed 1 base at V and 1 base at J, with 10 bases between. CDR3 size: 15 residues. CDR1 SGHVS and CDR2 FQNEAQ come from the germline V gene. CDR3 amino acids: CASSLVMATNTEAFF. The CDR3 DNA follows: TGTGCCAGCAGCTTAGTGATGGCAACGAACACTGAAGCTTTCTTT.

This clonotype turned up a few times. The V gene is TRBV9, the J gene TRBJ1-6; D not certain. Per the germline V gene, CDR1 is SGDLS and CDR2 is YYNGEE. The CDR3 consists of 12 residues. With 4 bases removed from V and 9 bases from J, the gap between germline ends came to 8 bases. The CDR3 nucleotides are TGTGCCAGCAGCCAAGACCTTTCACCCCTCCACTTT. Its translation: CASSQDLSPLHF.

This clonotype was counted ten times or more. This rearrangement joins TRBV10-1 to TRBJ2-7, with 7 bases aligning to TRBD2. Trimming removed 7 bases from V and 1 base from J; junction bases left unmatched: 7. The CDR3 loop spans 14 amino acids. Germline V gene lookup returns CDR1 WNHNN and CDR2 SYGVQD (reference sequence). CDR3 sequence: CASTSPGGSYEQYF. In nucleotides, the CDR3 is TGCGCCAGCACTTCTCCGGGGGGTTCCTACGAGCAGTACTTC.

This rearrangement joins TRBV10-3 to TRBJ2-7; TRBD2 might be the D (6 bases). This CDR3 has 12 residues. The V gene's germline CDR1 is ENHRY and CDR2 SYGVKD. V lost 1 base and J 7 bases, leaving 8 bases between the germline ends. The CDR3 DNA follows: TGTGCCATCAGTGAGTTCGGGGGAGAGCAGTACTTC. It is translated as CAISEFGGEQYF.

This clonotype was observed many times. The CDR3 spells CSAERGEETQYF. CDR3 nucleotide sequence: TGCAGCGCAGAACGCGGGGAAGAGACCCAGTACTTC. The V and J genes are TRBV29-1 and TRBJ2-5; D perhaps matches TRBD2 (6 bases). V lost 7 bases and J lost 3, with 12 bases in between. CDR1 SQVTM and CDR2 ANQGSEA come from the germline V gene. The CDR3 is 12 residues long.

This clonotype was seen only a few times. V is TRBV29-1 and J is TRBJ2-7, with TRBD1 identical over 7 bases. The germline V gene has CDR1 SQVTM and CDR2 ANQGSEA. This CDR3 has 15 residues. With V trimmed by 2 bases and J by 3 bases, 10 bases remained unmatched. In nucleotides, the CDR3 is TGCAGCGTTGAAAAAGAAGGGGGCGCTTTCTACGAGCAGTACTTC. Translated, it gives CSVEKEGGAFYEQYF.

The V call is TRBV25-1, the J call TRBJ1-6; tentative D call: TRBD1 (5 bases). Germline values: CDR1 MGHDK, CDR2 SYGVNS. Trimming removed 4 bases at V and 10 bases at J, with 14 bases between. The CDR3 contains 14 residues. CDR3 in amino acids: CASSGSAGRSPLHF. The CDR3 DNA is TGTGCCAGCAGTGGATCTGCAGGGCGGTCACCCCTCCACTTT.